This TCR beta chain was recovered during a study of shared clonotypes between healthy human individuals. Assay: immunoSEQ multiplex PCR; the TCRdb copy retains only in-frame clones and omits some. This sample carries roughly 2.5 million clones, approximately 92% of them seen once, and the ten largest clones take roughly 0.14%. V was trimmed by 4 bases and J by 3 bases, leaving 11 bases between them. CDR1 SGHRS and CDR2 YFSETQ come from the germline V gene. The CDR3 has 14 amino acids. General study results and limits: Among non-shared clonotypes, generation probabilities were lower than among those shared by all four donors.

Donors were healthy HIV-negative adults without recent acute infections or vaccinations. In regard to this clone: The antigen is unknown.

The sample was naive CD4+ T cells sorted from blood. The subset is: CD45RA+ positively selected. The clonotype originates from a man aged 18 to 35 in good health. The chain employs TRBV5-1 and TRBJ1-5; no definite D call. CDR3 residues: CASSLSEPNQPQHF. CDR3 nucleotide sequence: TGCGCCAGCAGCCTCAGTGAACCCAATCAGCCCCAGCATTTT.